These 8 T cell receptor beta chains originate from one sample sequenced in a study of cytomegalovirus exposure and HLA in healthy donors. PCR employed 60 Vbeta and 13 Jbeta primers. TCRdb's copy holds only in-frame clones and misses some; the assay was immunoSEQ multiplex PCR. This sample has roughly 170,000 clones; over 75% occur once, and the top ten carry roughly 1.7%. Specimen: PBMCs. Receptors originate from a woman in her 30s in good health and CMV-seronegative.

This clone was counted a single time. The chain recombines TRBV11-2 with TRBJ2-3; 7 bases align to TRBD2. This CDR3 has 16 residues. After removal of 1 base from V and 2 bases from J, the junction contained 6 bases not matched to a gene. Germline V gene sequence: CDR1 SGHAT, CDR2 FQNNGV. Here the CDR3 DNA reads TGTGCCAGCAGCTTAGTGTCAGCGGGAACCACAGATACGCAGTATTTT. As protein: CASSLVSAGTTDTQYF.

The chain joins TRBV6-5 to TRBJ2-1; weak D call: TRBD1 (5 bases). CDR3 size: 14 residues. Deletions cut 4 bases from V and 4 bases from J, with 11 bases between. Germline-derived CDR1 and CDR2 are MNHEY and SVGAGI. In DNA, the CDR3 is TGTGCCAGCAGTTTTAAGACAGAATACAATGAGCAGTTCTTC. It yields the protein CASSFKTEYNEQFF.

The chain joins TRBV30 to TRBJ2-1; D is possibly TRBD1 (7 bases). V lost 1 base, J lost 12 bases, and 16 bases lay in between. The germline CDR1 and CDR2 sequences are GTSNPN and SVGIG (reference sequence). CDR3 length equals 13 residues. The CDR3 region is CAWSGTGGIGQFF. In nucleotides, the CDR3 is TGTGCCTGGAGTGGGACAGGAGGGATTGGGCAGTTCTTC. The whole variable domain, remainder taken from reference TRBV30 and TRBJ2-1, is SQTIHQWPATLVQPVGSPLSLECTVEGTSNPNLYWYRQAAGRGLQLLFYSVGIGQISSEVPQNLSASRPQDRQFILSSKKLLLSDSGFYLCAWSGTGGIGQFFGPGTRLTVL.

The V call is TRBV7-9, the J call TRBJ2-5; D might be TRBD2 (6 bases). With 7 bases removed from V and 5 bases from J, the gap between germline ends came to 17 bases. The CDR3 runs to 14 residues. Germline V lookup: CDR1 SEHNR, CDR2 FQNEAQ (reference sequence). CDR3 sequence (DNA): TGTGCCAGCAACACAAGGGGACGGGAGGAGACCCAGTACTTC. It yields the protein CASNTRGREETQYF. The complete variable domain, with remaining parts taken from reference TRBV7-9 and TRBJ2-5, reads DTGVSQNPRHKITKRGQNVTFRCDPISEHNRLYWYRQTLGQGPEFLTYFQNEAQLEKSRLLSDRFSAERPKGSFSTLEIQRTEQGDSAMYLCASNTRGREETQYFGPGTRLLVL.

CDR3 amino acids: CASSPQPTGTLETQYF. CDR3 coding DNA: TGTGCCAGCAGCCCCCAGCCGACAGGAACTTTGGAGACCCAGTACTTC. This chain links TRBV9 with TRBJ2-5, with D possibly being TRBD1 (6 bases). Trimming pared 4 bases from V and 5 bases from J, leaving 21 bases between. This CDR3 region has 16 residues. Per the germline V gene, CDR1 is SGDLS and CDR2 is YYNGEE.

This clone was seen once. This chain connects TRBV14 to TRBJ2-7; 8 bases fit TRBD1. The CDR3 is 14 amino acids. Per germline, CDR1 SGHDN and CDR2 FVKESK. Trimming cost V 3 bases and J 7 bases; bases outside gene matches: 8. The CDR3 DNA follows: TGTGCCAGCAGCCACCGCGCAGGGGGCGAAGAGCAGTACTTC. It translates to CASSHRAGGEEQYF.

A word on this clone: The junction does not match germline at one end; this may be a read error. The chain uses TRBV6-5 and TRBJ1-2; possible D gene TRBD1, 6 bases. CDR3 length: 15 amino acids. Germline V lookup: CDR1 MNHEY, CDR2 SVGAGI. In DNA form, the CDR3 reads TGTGCCAGCAGTCGACAGGTGGGGTTTAACTATGGCTACCCCTTC. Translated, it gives CASSRQVGFNYGYPF.

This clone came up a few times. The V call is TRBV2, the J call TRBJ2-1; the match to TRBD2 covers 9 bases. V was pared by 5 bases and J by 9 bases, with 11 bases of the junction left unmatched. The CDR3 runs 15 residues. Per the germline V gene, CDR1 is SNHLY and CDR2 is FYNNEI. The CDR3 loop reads CASSPRGGRAGEQFF. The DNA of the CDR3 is TGTGCCAGCAGTCCCCGTGGCGGGAGGGCCGGTGAGCAGTTCTTC.